These 29 T cell receptor beta chains came from one sample sequenced in a study of blood T cell repertoires in COVID-19. Produced via immunoSEQ multiplex PCR; TCRdb's table is partial and in-frame only. The sample records about 160,000 clones, roughly 80% being singletons. What was sequenced was peripheral blood. The receptors were gathered from a woman between 40 and 55 years old with COVID-19, enrolled during active disease.

A few counts support this clone. The V gene is TRBV7-9, the J gene TRBJ2-1, with D tentatively TRBD2 (6 bases). From germline, CDR1 is SEHNR and CDR2 FQNEAQ (reference sequence). The CDR3 runs 15 residues. Trimming stripped 5 bases from V and 3 bases from J, with 14 bases between. The CDR3 coding sequence is TGTGCCAGCAGCCCTCCAGGCGGGATCTACAATGAGCAGTTCTTC. The encoded protein is CASSPPGGIYNEQFF.

This clone appeared once. An end of the junction differs from the germline gene, which may be a read error. The genes are TRBV9 and TRBJ1-4; D uncertain. The CDR3 consists of 13 residues. CDR1 and CDR2 from the germline V gene are SGDLS and YYNGEE. The CDR3 loop reads CASSGEGNGKLFF. CDR3 DNA sequence: TGTGCCAGCAGCGGGGAGGGAAATGGAAAACTGTTTTTT.

This clone was observed a handful of times. This chain links TRBV19 with TRBJ1-5, with D tentatively TRBD1 (6 bases). The CDR3 runs to 11 residues. V was pared by 3 bases and J by 11 bases, with 8 bases between. Germline CDR1 and CDR2: LNHDA and SQIVND (reference sequence). CDR3 region: CASSIRDTQHF. For the CDR3, the DNA is TGTGCCAGTAGTATCAGGGACACCCAGCATTTT. Looking up the rest from reference TRBV19 and TRBJ1-5 gives the full variable domain: DGGITQSPKYLFRKEGQNVTLSCEQNLNHDAMYWYRQDPGQGLRLIYYSQIVNDFQKGDIAEGYSVSREKKESFPLTVTSAQKNPTAFYLCASSIRDTQHFGDGTRLSIL.

V is TRBV15 and J is TRBJ2-3, with D possibly matching TRBD2 (6 bases). This CDR3 contains 13 residues. CDR1 is LNHNV and CDR2 is YYDKDF in the germline V gene (reference sequence). V was cut by 6 bases and J by 3 bases, with 10 bases left in between. The CDR3 protein is CATRNGGTDTQYF. CDR3 nucleotides: TGTGCCACCAGGAATGGGGGGACAGATACGCAGTATTTT.

This chain joins TRBV7-9 and TRBJ1-4; 7 nucleotides agree with TRBD1. Germline lookup yields CDR1 SEHNR and CDR2 FQNEAQ (reference sequence). The CDR3 extends over 15 amino acids. V shed 7 bases, J shed 7 bases, and the junction held 12 bases outside the gene matches. The CDR3 reads CASKPGLPGGEKLFF. As DNA, the CDR3 is TGTGCCAGCAAACCCGGACTTCCAGGGGGTGAAAAACTGTTTTTT. Full variable domain (rest looked up from reference TRBV7-9 and TRBJ1-4): DTGVSQNPRHKITKRGQNVTFRCDPISEHNRLYWYRQTLGQGPEFLTYFQNEAQLEKSRLLSDRFSAERPKGSFSTLEIQRTEQGDSAMYLCASKPGLPGGEKLFFGSGTQLSVL.

The rearrangement joins TRBV11-3 to TRBJ2-1; D might be TRBD2 (6 bases). CDR3 length: 13 amino acids. The germline V and J ends were trimmed by 8 bases and 6 bases, with 14 bases remaining between them. Germline lookup yields CDR1 SGHNT and CDR2 YENEEA. The CDR3: CASSGVYSNEQFF. The CDR3 bases are TGTGCCAGCTCGGGAGTATATAGCAATGAGCAGTTCTTC. Full variable domain (remainder filled in from reference TRBV11-3 and TRBJ2-1): EAGVVQSPRYKIIEKKQPVAFWCNPISGHNTLYWYLQNLGQGPELLIRYENEEAVDDSQLPKDRFSAERLKGVDSTLKIQPAELGDSAVYLCASSGVYSNEQFFGPGTRLTVL.

The gene calls are TRBV4-2 and TRBJ2-1, with 8 positions matching TRBD2. V dropped 1 base and J dropped 8; count of bases not matched to a gene: 10. Per the germline V gene, CDR1 is LGHNA and CDR2 is YNFKEQ. This CDR3 comprises 16 residues. This CDR3 is CASSQGSGVAIDEQFF. The CDR3 coding sequence is TGTGCCAGCAGCCAAGGTAGCGGGGTAGCAATCGATGAGCAGTTCTTC.

The chain has TRBV29-1 and TRBJ1-2; maybe TRBD1 (6 bases). The germline CDR1 and CDR2 sequences are SQVTM and ANQGSEA. This CDR3 contains 11 residues. V shed 4 bases and J shed 8 bases, with 11 bases lying between them. The CDR3 here is CSVVRQEGYTF. The CDR3 nucleotides read TGCAGCGTTGTCAGACAGGAAGGCTACACCTTC.

The genes are TRBV7-9 and TRBJ2-3, with D tentatively TRBD2 (5 bases). The ends were cut back, 3 bases at V and 2 bases at J, with 21 bases in the middle. The CDR3 covers 18 residues. Germline V lookup: CDR1 SEHNR, CDR2 FQNEAQ (reference sequence). Here the CDR3 reads CASSFSGRSRRNTDTQYF. The CDR3 DNA is TGTGCCAGCAGCTTCTCCGGGCGGTCACGGAGGAACACAGATACGCAGTATTTT.

The chain employs TRBV28 and TRBJ2-1, with TRBD2 matching 7 bases. This CDR3 spans 14 amino acids. Germline loops: CDR1 MDHEN, CDR2 SYDVKM. The trim removed 2 bases at V and 8 bases at J, leaving 6 bases unmatched. The DNA of the CDR3 is TGTGCCAGCAGTTTAGCGGGAGAAGTCCATGAGCAGTTCTTC. This gives the protein CASSLAGEVHEQFF.

The chain uses TRBV19 and TRBJ1-4, with 7 bases lining up with TRBD1. The germline V gene encodes CDR1 LNHDA and CDR2 SQIVND (reference sequence). J gave up 6 bases and V 4 bases, and 8 bases lay outside the gene matches. The CDR3 is 15 amino acids. CDR3 amino acids: CASSTSGTAYEKLFF. DNA for the CDR3: TGTGCCAGTAGTACCTCCGGGACAGCTTATGAAAAACTGTTTTTT.

The chain combines TRBV11-3 with TRBJ2-1; 11 positions agree with TRBD2. Germline CDR1 and CDR2: SGHNT and YENEEA. Trimming cost V 3 bases and J 5 bases; bases outside gene matches: 3. The CDR3 length is 15 residues. The CDR3 region is CASSLGLAENNEQFF. CDR3 coding DNA: TGTGCCAGCAGCTTGGGACTAGCGGAAAACAATGAGCAGTTCTTC.

At least ten counts were recorded for this clone. The chain joins TRBV6-4 to TRBJ2-1, with a weak D call TRBD1 (6 bases). V shed 3 bases and J shed 0 bases, with 6 bases lying between them. The CDR3 length is 14 residues. Germline V gene sequence: CDR1 MRHNA, CDR2 SNTAGT. This CDR3 reads CASSEDSSYNEQFF. In DNA form, the CDR3 reads TGTGCCAGCAGTGAGGACAGCTCCTACAATGAGCAGTTCTTC.

This chain links TRBV5-4 with TRBJ1-1, with 9 bases that match TRBD1. This CDR3 contains 16 residues. CDR1 SGHNT and CDR2 YYREEE come from the germline V gene (reference sequence). The J segment lost 8 bases and the V segment lost 4 bases, leaving 15 bases of the junction unmatched. CDR3 amino acids: CASSPELNRGPREAFF. DNA for the CDR3: TGTGCCAGCAGCCCCGAGCTCAACAGGGGGCCACGGGAAGCTTTCTTT.

The rearrangement joins TRBV14 to TRBJ2-1; D perhaps matches TRBD1 (6 bases). Germline assignment: CDR1 SGHDN and CDR2 FVKESK. Trimming took off 3 bases at V and 10 bases at J, with 22 bases between the two ends. The CDR3 covers 16 residues. CDR3 nucleotide sequence: TGTGCCAGCAGCCACGGTCCGGGACAAGGAAATCCCGAGCAGTTCTTC. Translated: CASSHGPGQGNPEQFF.

This clone has a handful of counts. The CDR3 nucleotides read TGTGCCAGTAGATACCCAATTCCAGGGACTGAAGCTTTCTTT. Translating it yields CASRYPIPGTEAFF. The rearrangement links TRBV19 to TRBJ1-1; TRBD1 might be the D (5 bases). This CDR3 contains 14 residues. V lost 6 bases and J 5 bases, leaving 16 bases between the germline ends. The V gene's germline CDR1 is LNHDA and CDR2 SQIVND (reference sequence).

V gene TRBV4-1 combines with J gene TRBJ1-1; tentative D call: TRBD1 (6 bases). The CDR3 consists of 16 residues. V lost 4 bases to trimming and J lost 3 bases, with 18 bases between them. Looked up from germline, CDR1 is MGHRA and CDR2 is YSYEKL. The CDR3 nucleotides are TGCGCCAGCAGCCCGGACAGTGGCAACACCCACACTGAAGCTTTCTTT. Protein product: CASSPDSGNTHTEAFF.

The chain joins TRBV5-1 to TRBJ2-2; 7 bases map to TRBD1. The germline gives CDR1 SGHRS, CDR2 YFSETQ. V was pared by 0 bases and J by 4 bases, with 6 bases of the junction left unmatched. CDR3 length: 16 residues. The CDR3 reads CASSLESGGSTGELFF. CDR3 DNA sequence: TGCGCCAGCAGCTTGGAATCAGGGGGAAGCACCGGGGAGCTGTTTTTT.

V is TRBV29-1 and J is TRBJ2-1; 10 bases agree with TRBD1. Per the germline V gene, CDR1 is SQVTM and CDR2 is ANQGSEA. The CDR3 extends over 12 amino acids. J was trimmed by 6 bases and V by 7 bases; bases with no gene match: 3. CDR3 sequence reads: CSGRTGGNEQFF. For the CDR3, the DNA is TGCAGCGGGAGGACAGGGGGCAATGAGCAGTTCTTC.

V and J are TRBV5-1 and TRBJ2-1; 11 bases align to TRBD2. Germline trimming cut 0 bases from V and 9 bases from J; bases unmatched to any gene: 11. The germline CDR1 and CDR2 sequences are SGHRS and YFSETQ. This CDR3 has 17 residues. The CDR3 nucleotides are TGCGCCAGCAGCTTGGACGGGGCTAGCGGGAGGAGAGGTGAGCAGTTCTTC. Its translation: CASSLDGASGRRGEQFF.

The chain recombines TRBV30 with TRBJ2-1; D gene uncertain. Trimming cost V 1 base and J 5 bases, with 6 bases left between them. This CDR3 has 12 amino acids. In germline, CDR1 is GTSNPN, CDR2 SVGIG (reference sequence). The CDR3 protein is CAWSEQNNEQFF. CDR3 DNA: TGTGCCTGGAGTGAACAGAACAATGAGCAGTTCTTC. Together with reference TRBV30 and TRBJ2-1, the CDR3 gives the full variable domain: SQTIHQWPATLVQPVGSPLSLECTVEGTSNPNLYWYRQAAGRGLQLLFYSVGIGQISSEVPQNLSASRPQDRQFILSSKKLLLSDSGFYLCAWSEQNNEQFFGPGTRLTVL.

This clone was observed a single time. The CDR3 here is CSVDSSGIYNEQFF. CDR3 coding DNA: TGCAGCGTTGATTCTAGCGGGATCTACAATGAGCAGTTCTTC. The V call is TRBV29-1, the J call TRBJ2-1; 9 bases line up with TRBD2. There are 14 residues in the CDR3. Trimming took 3 bases from V and 3 from J; bases not matched to a gene: 3. Germline CDR1 and CDR2: SQVTM and ANQGSEA.

V and J are TRBV18 and TRBJ1-2; D might be TRBD1 (6 bases). The V and J ends lost 4 bases and 8 bases respectively, with 20 bases between them. This CDR3 spans 15 amino acids. The germline V gene has CDR1 KGHSH and CDR2 LQKENI. The CDR3 nucleotides are TGTGCCAGCTCACGGTCCGGGACAAACCAGCAAGGCTACACCTTC. As protein: CASSRSGTNQQGYTF.

The chain links TRBV27 to TRBJ2-3, with 7 nucleotides matching TRBD2. J gave up 3 bases and V 6 bases, and 9 bases lay outside the gene matches. The CDR3 length is 15 residues. From germline, CDR1 is MNHEY and CDR2 SMNVEV (reference sequence). CDR3 amino acids: CASSRSGTVTDTQYF. CDR3 sequence (DNA): TGTGCCAGCAGCCGCAGCGGGACGGTGACAGATACGCAGTATTTT.

In DNA form, the CDR3 reads TGTGCCAGCAGTTTGGGGCGGGGGACCCAGTACTTC. It codes for CASSLGRGTQYF. This chain uses TRBV28 with TRBJ2-5; weak D call: TRBD2 (6 bases). The CDR3 spans 12 residues. Trimming left V 3 bases short and J 7 bases short, with 9 bases between. Germline V lookup: CDR1 MDHEN, CDR2 SYDVKM.

This sequence joins TRBV2 and TRBJ1-2; 8 bases line up with TRBD1. The length of the CDR3 is 15 residues. V trimming: 6 bases; J trimming: 4 bases; junction bases outside the gene matches: 10. The V gene's germline CDR1 is SNHLY and CDR2 FYNNEI. CDR3 in amino acids: CASRDDTGGAYGYTF. The CDR3 nucleotides read TGTGCCAGCAGAGACGACACAGGGGGGGCCTATGGCTACACCTTC.

The chain has TRBV28 and TRBJ2-7, with a possible D match to TRBD2 (5 bases). The length of the CDR3 is 14 residues. CDR1 MDHEN and CDR2 SYDVKM come from the germline V gene. V was trimmed by 2 bases and J by 2 bases, leaving 10 bases between them. CDR3 protein: CASSLTGRAYEQYV. The CDR3 nucleotides are TGTGCCAGCAGTTTAACGGGGAGAGCCTACGAGCAGTACGTC.

V gene TRBV29-1 combines with J gene TRBJ1-4; D is perhaps TRBD1 (6 bases). Germline CDR1 is SQVTM and CDR2 is ANQGSEA. This CDR3 spans 14 amino acids. V lost 7 bases to trimming and J lost 3 bases, with 15 bases between them. The chain's CDR3 is CSAGQIGANEKLFF. DNA for the CDR3: TGCAGCGCTGGACAGATCGGAGCTAATGAAAAACTGTTTTTT. Together with reference TRBV29-1 and TRBJ1-4, the CDR3 gives the full variable domain: SAVISQKPSRDICQRGTSLTIQCQVDSQVTMMFWYRQQPGQSLTLIATANQGSEATYESGFVIDKFPISRPNLTFSTLTVSNMSPEDSSIYLCSAGQIGANEKLFFGSGTQLSVL.

This chain connects TRBV5-4 to TRBJ1-4, with 7 bases fitting TRBD1. V lost 4 bases, J lost 4 bases, and 7 bases stayed unmatched. This CDR3 contains 15 residues. Germline CDR1 reads SGHNT; CDR2 reads YYREEE (reference sequence). The CDR3 DNA sequence: TGTGCCAGCAGCCCTAACAGGGGCTTTAATGAAAAACTGTTTTTT. This encodes CASSPNRGFNEKLFF. The full variable domain, completed using reference TRBV5-4 and TRBJ1-4, is ETGVTQSPTHLIKTRGQQVTLRCSSQSGHNTVSWYQQALGQGPQFIFQYYREEENGRGNFPPRFSGLQFPNYSSELNVNALELDDSALYLCASSPNRGFNEKLFFGSGTQLSVL.